The subject of this entry is one TCR beta chain. This entry comes from a study of blood T cell repertoires in COVID-19. CDR3 length: 14 amino acids. Trimming left V 3 bases short and J 2 bases short, with 14 bases between. From germline, CDR1 is DFQATT and CDR2 SNEGSKA (reference sequence). Clones were read by immunoSEQ multiplex PCR, and TCRdb kept only the in-frame ones, dropping some. This table holds around 77,000 clones, more than 85% found once. The receptor was derived from a woman aged 60 to 75 with active COVID-19. V is TRBV20-1 and J is TRBJ2-7, with D possibly matching TRBD1 (5 bases). The sequencing sample was made of peripheral blood. The CDR3 region is CSASSAGYAYEQYF. The CDR3 DNA reads as TGCAGTGCTAGTTCGGCAGGGTACGCCTACGAGCAGTACTTC.